This T cell receptor beta chain is from a study of T cells in pancreatic ductal adenocarcinoma. General study results and limits: Unique clonotypes were 8 to 10-fold more numerous in blood than in tumor. No significant tumor-blood clonality difference; means were about 0.11 and 0.072.

The selected patients with pancreatic ductal adenocarcinoma had surgery but no neoadjuvant therapy. Germline loops: CDR1 SGHTA, CDR2 FQGNSA. The CDR3 is 16 amino acids. The V end was cut by 1 base, the J end by 1 base, with 11 bases between. Details on this clone: Its antigen is not identified.

This table comes from immunoSEQ multiplex PCR, and its TCRdb copy is limited to in-frame clones, with some not included. The table has about 100,000 clones, around 96% seen once. The origin of this receptor is a human donor with pancreatic ductal adenocarcinoma. The chain couples TRBV7-2 to TRBJ2-1, with D possibly TRBD2 on 5 matching bases. Specimen: PBMCs. CDR3 protein: CASSLDGPGSYNEQFF. The DNA of the CDR3 is TGTGCCAGCAGCTTAGACGGGCCGGGGTCCTACAATGAGCAGTTCTTC.